The next 18 T cell receptor beta chains were all read from a single sample in a study of blood T cell repertoires in COVID-19 (dated by TCRdb to 2018 to 2020). Library prep was done by the immunoSEQ multiplex PCR assay. TCRdb holds this immuneACCESS table with in-frame rearrangements only. Some clones are missing; in checked studies, unresolved V genes explain under half, and the rest has no known cause. The sample profile shows about 45,000 clones; 60% to 80% of them were found once. 25% to 35% of the sample is taken by the ten largest. Specimen: peripheral blood. These receptors all come from a woman aged 70-85 years with acute or convalescent COVID-19.

The rearrangement uses TRBV7-3 and TRBJ2-5; TRBD1 might be the D (6 bases). CDR1 and CDR2 from the germline V gene are SGHTA and FQGTGA. The V end was cut by 4 bases, the J end by 5 bases, with 17 bases between. The CDR3 has 15 residues. The CDR3 DNA reads as TGTGCCAGCAGCTCCCAGGGGAGCATGGGGGAGACCCAGTACTTC. Amino acids: CASSSQGSMGETQYF.

The V gene is TRBV19, the J gene TRBJ1-5; the D is unclear. CDR1 and CDR2 from the germline V gene are LNHDA and SQIVND (reference sequence). CDR3 size: 16 residues. The germline V and J ends were trimmed by 3 bases and 1 base, with 13 bases remaining between them. CDR3 region: CASSMVRGLSNQPQHF. For the CDR3, the DNA is TGTGCCAGTAGTATGGTCCGAGGGTTGAGCAATCAGCCCCAGCATTTT.

V gene TRBV3-1 (or the pseudogene TRBV3-2) combines with J gene TRBJ2-5, with D perhaps TRBD1 (6 bases). Germline CDR1 LGHDT, CDR2 YNNKEL (reference sequence). V was pared by 3 bases and J by 6 bases, with 14 bases between. The CDR3 has 14 amino acids. The CDR3, as DNA: TGTGCCAGCAGCCAGCAAACAGGGTATCAGACCCAGTACTTC. Its protein product is CASSQQTGYQTQYF.

The V gene is TRBV9, the J gene TRBJ1-1, with unresolved D. The CDR3 consists of 14 residues. With 3 bases removed from V and 1 base from J, the gap between germline ends came to 10 bases. Germline V gene sequence: CDR1 SGDLS, CDR2 YYNGEE. The CDR3, as DNA: TGTGCCAGCAGCGCGTACAGAGCGAACACTGAAGCTTTCTTT. Protein product: CASSAYRANTEAFF.

The V and J genes are TRBV3-1 (or the pseudogene TRBV3-2) and TRBJ2-1; the D gene is possibly TRBD2 (5 bases). The CDR3 length is 13 residues. The germline V gene has CDR1 LGHDT and CDR2 YNNKEL (reference sequence). Trimming removed 1 base at V and 6 bases at J, with 7 bases between. CDR3 bases: TGTGCCAGCAGCCAAGGCGCGGGCAATGAGCAGTTCTTC. This translates into CASSQGAGNEQFF.

The chain uses TRBV28 and TRBJ1-2; 9 nucleotides agree with TRBD1. The CDR3 contains 14 residues. V gave up 4 bases and J gave up 1 base; unmatched junction bases: 1. In germline, CDR1 is MDHEN, CDR2 SYDVKM. The CDR3 loop is CASSSTGGNYGYTF. DNA for the CDR3: TGTGCCAGCAGTTCGACAGGGGGTAACTATGGCTACACCTTC.

The V and J genes are TRBV7-3 and TRBJ2-2; 15 positions match TRBD2. Germline-derived CDR1 and CDR2 are SGHTA and FQGTGA. The CDR3 covers 16 residues. J lost 4 bases, V lost 3 bases, and 0 bases had no gene match. The CDR3 sequence: CASSLGLAGGTGELFF. The CDR3 DNA is TGTGCCAGCAGCTTGGGACTAGCGGGGGGCACCGGGGAGCTGTTTTTT.

This clone has only one observation. The chain combines TRBV19 with TRBJ1-2; D is perhaps TRBD1 (6 bases). CDR1 and CDR2 from the germline V gene are LNHDA and SQIVND (reference sequence). The CDR3 covers 12 residues. Trimming removed 7 bases from V and 7 bases from J, with 13 bases in between. In DNA form, the CDR3 reads TGTGCCAGTACTGCCGGGGGGGCTGGCTACACCTTC. Its protein product is CASTAGGAGYTF. The full variable domain, in which reference TRBV19 and TRBJ1-2 provide the parts outside the CDR3, is DGGITQSPKYLFRKEGQNVTLSCEQNLNHDAMYWYRQDPGQGLRLIYYSQIVNDFQKGDIAEGYSVSREKKESFPLTVTSAQKNPTAFYLCASTAGGAGYTFGSGTRLTVV.

This rearrangement joins TRBV19 to TRBJ1-1; possible D gene TRBD1, 6 bases. V was pared by 3 bases and J by 1 base, with 9 bases between. The CDR3 has 14 amino acids. Germline values: CDR1 LNHDA, CDR2 SQIVND (reference sequence). For the CDR3, the DNA is TGTGCCAGTAGTATCACAGGGAAGAACACTGAAGCTTTCTTT. Protein: CASSITGKNTEAFF. The variable domain in full, with the rest retrieved from reference TRBV19 and TRBJ1-1, is DGGITQSPKYLFRKEGQNVTLSCEQNLNHDAMYWYRQDPGQGLRLIYYSQIVNDFQKGDIAEGYSVSREKKESFPLTVTSAQKNPTAFYLCASSITGKNTEAFFGQGTRLTVV.

The chain joins TRBV5-1 to TRBJ1-1; possibly TRBD1 for D (6 bases). CDR3 length: 16 residues. Germline V gene sequence: CDR1 SGHRS, CDR2 YFSETQ. Trimming removed 2 bases from V and 1 base from J, with 15 bases in between. This CDR3 is CASSFSNRATNTEAFF. In nucleotides, the CDR3 is TGCGCCAGCAGCTTTTCAAACAGGGCCACGAACACTGAAGCTTTCTTT.

DNA for the CDR3: TGTGCCAGCAGCTTCAGGGTCGCCTACAATGAGCAGTTCTTC. This codes for CASSFRVAYNEQFF. The chain is built from TRBV5-4 and TRBJ2-1; tentatively, D is TRBD1 (5 bases). Germline V gives CDR1 SGHNT, CDR2 YYREEE (reference sequence). The V end lost 2 bases, the J end lost 2 bases, and 8 bases lay between the germline ends. CDR3 length equals 14 residues. Combining the CDR3 with reference TRBV5-4 and TRBJ2-1 gives the whole variable domain ETGVTQSPTHLIKTRGQQVTLRCSSQSGHNTVSWYQQALGQGPQFIFQYYREEENGRGNFPPRFSGLQFPNYSSELNVNALELDDSALYLCASSFRVAYNEQFFGPGTRLTVL.

The J gene is TRBJ1-3, the V gene TRBV28; possibly TRBD1 for D (5 bases). Germline CDR1 is MDHEN and CDR2 is SYDVKM. CDR3 length: 12 amino acids. Trimming shortened V by 4 bases and J by 8 bases, and 9 bases separated the two germline ends. The CDR3 loop reads CASSSQGYTIYF. CDR3 nucleotide sequence: TGTGCCAGCAGTTCCCAGGGCTACACCATATATTTT.

The chain uses TRBV30 and TRBJ1-6; D not certain. CDR1 and CDR2 (germline): GTSNPN, SVGIG (reference sequence). The V and J ends lost 4 bases and 0 bases respectively, with 22 bases between them. The CDR3 length is 19 residues. The CDR3 loop is CAWMGGHRYPSSYNSPLHF. The CDR3 DNA is TGTGCCTGGATGGGCGGGCATCGCTACCCGAGCTCCTATAATTCACCCCTCCACTTT.

Points on this clone: One end of the junction does not line up with germline, which may come from a read error. The rearrangement joins TRBV2 to TRBJ2-2, with 9 bases that match TRBD1. The CDR3 totals 14 residues. From germline, CDR1 is SNHLY and CDR2 FYNNEI. The CDR3 loop reads CAGRQGANTGELFF. For the CDR3, the DNA is TGTGCCGGCAGACAGGGGGCGAACACCGGGGAGCTGTTTTTT.

The chain combines TRBV15 with TRBJ1-6; TRBD1 matches 10 bases. The germline gives CDR1 LNHNV, CDR2 YYDKDF (reference sequence). The CDR3 is 16 residues long. V lost 6 bases and J lost 5; bases outside the gene matches: 7. The CDR3 DNA reads TGTGCCACCAGAGCCGGGACAGGGGCCGATAATTCACCCCTCCACTTT. Its protein is CATRAGTGADNSPLHF.

This clone occurred a few times. V is TRBV5-8 and J is TRBJ1-1, with D unclear. The CDR3 length is 14 residues. Trimming cost V 4 bases and J 3 bases, with 13 bases left between them. Germline V gene data show CDR1 as SGHTS and CDR2 as YDEGEE. The CDR3 bases are TGTGCCAGCAGCCCCGGGTACGGGGACACTGAAGCTTTCTTT. Its translation: CASSPGYGDTEAFF.

This rearrangement joins TRBV7-3 to TRBJ2-1; D perhaps matches TRBD2 (5 bases). The CDR3 length is 15 residues. Germline V CDR1 and CDR2: SGHTA, FQGTGA. V dropped 0 bases and J dropped 0 bases, with 6 bases sitting between them. The CDR3 DNA sequence: TGTGCCAGCAGCTTAACTCGGGGCTCCTACAATGAGCAGTTCTTC. Its protein product is CASSLTRGSYNEQFF.

The V and J genes are TRBV28 and TRBJ1-2; D gene unclear. Germline V gene sequence: CDR1 MDHEN, CDR2 SYDVKM. The V and J ends lost 6 bases and 0 bases respectively, with 14 bases between them. The CDR3 loop spans 15 amino acids. The DNA for the CDR3 is TGTGCCAGCAGGCCATCACTGGGAGCTAACTATGGCTACACCTTC. This codes for CASRPSLGANYGYTF.